The entry below gives a single TCR beta chain sequence along with its context. This sample is part of a study of regulatory T cells in long-lasting Graves disease. Germline CDR1 is MDHEN and CDR2 is SYDVKM. The CDR3 consists of 17 residues. The V end was cut by 2 bases, the J end by 0 bases, with 14 bases between. Regarding time point: persistent/refractory GD, antithyroid drugs over 5 years with positive TRAb. The TCR library was made from RNA that had been extracted from PBMCs in TRIzol. Arm-PCR of CDR3 regions with iRepertoire HTBI primers generated TCR beta libraries. TCRdb processed the multiplex PCR reads anew with MiXCR; each CDR3 protein has one entry. The data hold 390,000 or so distinct CDR3 sequences, with more than 20% observed a single time.

This receptor was identified in a woman between 40 and 50 years old with Graves disease. The rearrangement links TRBV28 to TRBJ2-1; perhaps TRBD1 as D (6 bases). The sequencing here drew on peripheral blood mononuclear cells (PBMCs), taken when the disease was refractory, from a patient treated with antithyroid drugs. CDR3 sequence: CASSLPAEGGSYNEQFF. The CDR3 bases are TGTGCCAGCAGTTTACCCGCGGAAGGGGGCTCCTACAATGAGCAGTTCTTC.